The rows below give T cell receptor beta chains drawn from one sample of a study of cytomegalovirus exposure and HLA in healthy donors. Profiling relied on immunoSEQ multiplex PCR, and the TCRdb table lists in-frame clones only, not all of them. The sample includes roughly 40,000 clones. Sequencing was carried out using PBMCs. These receptors all stem from a male donor in good health and CMV-seronegative. Both conserved end residues are part of each CDR3. A D gene is named only where the DNA matches it firmly. Clone sizes are given selectively: once, few, many, or a class where the clone is expanded.

clone size	V gene	D gene	J gene	CDR3 protein	CDR3 DNA
.	TRBV11-2	.	TRBJ1-2	CASRLGGLRYGYTF	TGTGCCAGCAGACTAGGGGGTCTACGGTATGGCTACACCTTC
.	TRBV7-9	.	TRBJ2-7	CASSWDTAYEQYF	TGTGCCAGCAGCTGGGACACCGCCTACGAGCAGTACTTC
.	TRBV7-8	TRBD1	TRBJ1-2	CASSPTTGDYGYTF	TGTGCCAGCAGCCCTACAACAGGGGACTATGGCTACACCTTC
.	TRBV29-1	.	TRBJ2-5	CSVGGRAETQYF	TGCAGCGTCGGGGGTCGTGCGGAGACCCAGTACTTC
.	TRBV6-1	TRBD2	TRBJ2-3	CASSEFPQGGLASTDTQYF	TGTGCCAGCAGTGAATTTCCCCAGGGAGGACTAGCTAGCACAGATACGCAGTATTTT
.	TRBV28	TRBD1	TRBJ1-1	CASTVGTGGNTEAFF	TGTGCCAGCACCGTAGGGACAGGGGGCAACACTGAAGCTTTCTTT
.	TRBV25-1	.	TRBJ1-1	CASSEGGSGNTEAFF	TGTGCCAGCAGTGAAGGGGGCTCCGGGAACACTGAAGCTTTCTTT
.	TRBV11-3	.	TRBJ2-7	CASSDRESEQYF	TGTGCCAGCAGCGATAGGGAGAGCGAGCAGTACTTC
.	TRBV6-1	TRBD1	TRBJ1-5	CASRRGTGNQPQHF	TGTGCCAGCCGACGTGGGACAGGCAATCAGCCCCAGCATTTT
.	TRBV7-9	TRBD1	TRBJ2-7	CASRGTGLKKQYF	TGTGCCAGCAGAGGGACAGGGTTAAAGAAGCAGTACTTC
.	TRBV18	.	TRBJ2-7	CASSPPYNQGDYEQYF	TGTGCCAGCTCACCACCGTACAACCAGGGCGACTACGAGCAGTACTTC
.	TRBV5-1	.	TRBJ2-7	CASRNGAGGGYEQYF	TGCGCCAGCAGAAACGGGGCAGGGGGAGGCTACGAGCAGTACTTC
.	TRBV28	.	TRBJ1-1	CASSLLHTEAFF	TGTGCCAGCAGTTTACTTCACACTGAAGCTTTCTTT
.	TRBV10-1	TRBD1	TRBJ1-4	CASTRDRGEEKLFF	TGCGCCAGCACTCGGGACAGGGGAGAGGAAAAACTGTTTTTT
.	TRBV30	TRBD1	TRBJ2-6	CAWKRDSLIGANVLTF	TGTGCCTGGAAACGGGACAGCTTGATCGGGGCCAACGTCCTGACTTTC
medium-sized	TRBV7-9	TRBD2	TRBJ2-1	CASSPRTATSANNEQFF	TGTGCCAGCAGCCCCCGGACAGCGACTAGCGCGAACAATGAGCAGTTCTTC
.	TRBV5-4	.	TRBJ1-1	CAIGLNTEAFF	TGTGCCATCGGGTTGAACACTGAAGCTTTCTTT
.	TRBV11-2	.	TRBJ2-1	CASSLFDSSPAYNEQFF	TGTGCCAGCAGCTTGTTCGACTCTTCACCCGCCTACAATGAGCAGTTCTTC
.	TRBV5-4	.	TRBJ2-2	CASSFLQVTGELFF	TGTGCCAGCAGCTTTCTGCAGGTCACCGGGGAGCTGTTTTTT
.	TRBV5-5	.	TRBJ1-5	CASSSWARQPQHF	TGTGCCAGCAGCTCGTGGGCCCGGCAGCCCCAGCATTTT
.	TRBV25-1	.	TRBJ1-3	CASRLNSGNTIYF	TGTGCCAGCAGGTTAAATTCTGGAAACACCATATATTTT
.	TRBV7-8	.	TRBJ2-7	CASSLSRASYEQYF	TGTGCCAGCAGCTTAAGCAGGGCCTCCTACGAGCAGTACTTC
.	TRBV19	.	TRBJ1-1	CASSMMMGAGSEAFF	TGTGCCAGTAGTATGATGATGGGGGCAGGTTCTGAAGCTTTCTTT
.	TRBV12-2	.	TRBJ2-2	CASRLKSGERTGELFF	TGTGCAAGTCGCTTAAAAAGTGGGGAGCGCACCGGGGAGCTGTTTTTT
.	TRBV28	TRBD2	TRBJ2-7	CASSFSSGSYEQYF	TGTGCCAGCAGTTTCTCTAGCGGGTCCTACGAGCAGTACTTC
.	TRBV28	.	TRBJ2-1	CASSLPHGTHEQFF	TGTGCCAGCAGTTTACCCCACGGGACACATGAGCAGTTCTTC
.	TRBV14	TRBD2	TRBJ2-7	CASGGSEREGRGEQYF	TGTGCCAGCGGAGGCTCAGAGCGGGAGGGCCGGGGGGAGCAGTACTTC
.	TRBV5-1	TRBD1	TRBJ2-2	CASTRDRGAGALFF	TGCGCCAGCACCCGGGACAGGGGGGCTGGGGCGCTGTTTTTT
.	TRBV4-2	.	TRBJ2-2	CASSQKGLANTGELFF	TGTGCCAGCAGCCAAAAGGGACTCGCGAACACCGGGGAGCTGTTTTTT
.	TRBV18	.	TRBJ2-5	CASSPYQSQETQYF	TGTGCCAGCTCACCATACCAGTCCCAAGAGACCCAGTACTTC
.	TRBV18	.	TRBJ2-3	CASSPPKGVGTDTQYF	TGTGCCAGCTCACCACCGAAAGGGGTGGGCACAGATACGCAGTATTTT
.	TRBV27	TRBD1	TRBJ1-2	CASSFYRGHGYTF	TGTGCCAGCAGTTTTTACAGGGGGCATGGCTACACCTTC
.	TRBV5-1	.	TRBJ2-3	CASSLVVVTTDTQYF	TGCGCCAGCAGCTTGGTGGTAGTTACCACAGATACGCAGTATTTT